The text below deals with one TCR beta chain. Its specificity is unknown. Healthy Caucasians were all of the donors. TCRdb passed the 5' RACE reads through MiXCR, listing each CDR3 protein once. The sample lists around 470,000 distinct CDR3 sequences, 12% to 15% occurring once. There are 14 residues in the CDR3. Unmatched junction bases numbered 6, after V lost 6 bases and J lost 5 bases. Looked up from germline, CDR1 is SGHTA and CDR2 is FQGTGA. The data were taken from a study of identical twins. Regarding the study as a whole: Fewer insertions marked abundant cord blood beta clonotypes; young adult naive trended weakly, memory not at all. Weaker excess twin sharing was seen among beta out-of-frame sequences.

Separately, the same data were catalogued under a study of yellow fever vaccine responses in identical twins.

The J gene is TRBJ2-4, the V gene TRBV7-3; 8 bases line up with TRBD1. The clonotype comes from a woman under 30 in good health. Sequencing was carried out using CD4+ T cells sorted from blood. The CDR3 DNA reads TGTGCCAGCAGTTCAGGACAGGGTCAAAACATTCAGTACTTC. It translates to CASSSGQGQNIQYF.